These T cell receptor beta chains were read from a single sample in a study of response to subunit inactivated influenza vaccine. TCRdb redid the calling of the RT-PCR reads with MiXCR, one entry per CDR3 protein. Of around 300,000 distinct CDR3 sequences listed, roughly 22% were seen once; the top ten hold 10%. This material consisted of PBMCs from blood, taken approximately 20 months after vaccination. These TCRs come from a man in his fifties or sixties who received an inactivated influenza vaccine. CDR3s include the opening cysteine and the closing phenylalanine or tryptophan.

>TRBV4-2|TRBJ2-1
CASSHVMSYNEQFF
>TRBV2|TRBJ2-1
CASSLGGLSYNEQFF
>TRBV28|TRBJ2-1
CASSLCRAGGPHCEQFF
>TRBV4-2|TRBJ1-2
CASSQDLTRANYGYTF
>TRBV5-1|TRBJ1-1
CASSLDTHTEAFF
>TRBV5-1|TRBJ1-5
CASSAGTALNQPQHF
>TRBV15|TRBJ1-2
CATSAGGGYGYTF
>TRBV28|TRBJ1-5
CASSKIGAMDQPQHF
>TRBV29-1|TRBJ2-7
CSVEDRWGRESYEQYF
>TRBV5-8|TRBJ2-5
CASSFSRVGETQYF
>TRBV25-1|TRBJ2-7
CASSELAGLSYEQYF
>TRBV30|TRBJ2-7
CAWSVRGGVGSYEQYF
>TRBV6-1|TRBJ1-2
CASSDYRAAGYGYTF
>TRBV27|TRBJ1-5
CASSPYNQPQHF
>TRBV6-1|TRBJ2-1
CASSEAPRYVFDEQFF
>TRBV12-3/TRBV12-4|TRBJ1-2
CASSLVPDYGYTF
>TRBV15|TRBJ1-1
CATSRDPQGLSNTEAFF
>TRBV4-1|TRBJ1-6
CASSQGQAFSYNSPLHF
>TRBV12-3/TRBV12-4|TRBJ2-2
CASSFPARIGAGELFF
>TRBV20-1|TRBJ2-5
CSARGLAGQETQYF
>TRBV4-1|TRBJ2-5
CASSQMGWAYQETQYF
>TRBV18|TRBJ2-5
CASSPMTSGSLETQYF
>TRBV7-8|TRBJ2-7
CASSSTSGSHEQYF
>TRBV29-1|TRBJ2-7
CSVAGNSYEQYF
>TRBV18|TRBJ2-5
CASSPGAGVGETQYF
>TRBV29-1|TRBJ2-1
CSVEDRLAAYNEQFF
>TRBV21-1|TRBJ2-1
CASSKVSGLAGGRYNEQFF
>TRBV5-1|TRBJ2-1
CASSRDDIYNEQFF
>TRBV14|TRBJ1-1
CASSQVSRQGTFF
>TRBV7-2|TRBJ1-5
CASSMGQMRSNQPQHF
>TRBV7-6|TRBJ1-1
CASSLGGGPGEAFF
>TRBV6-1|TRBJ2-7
CASSPGTGPFYEQYF
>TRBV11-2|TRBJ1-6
CASTRRQGALNNSPLHF